One and the same sample provided the 21 T cell receptor beta chains below, sequenced in a study of CD8 T cells in Susac syndrome (dated by TCRdb to 2018 to 2020). Library construction relied on the immunoSEQ multiplex PCR assay. RNA was extracted using the RNeasy kit, and roughly 0.5 to 1 microgram was reverse transcribed with random hexamers. TCRdb cleaned the public reads at Q25 with fastp, built clones with MiXCR and kept in-frame beta chains. Every CDR3 protein is listed once, alongside the most common genes and DNA of its rows. The sample table shows some 190,000 distinct CDR3 sequences, and roughly 96% are seen once. Of the sample, around 0.093% is held by the ten largest clones. The sample was CD4+ T cells from PBMCs. The receptor set was obtained from a human donor in good health.

The genes are TRBV18 and TRBJ1-1; maybe TRBD1 (5 bases). The CDR3 sequence is 16 residues long. Per the germline V gene, CDR1 is KGHSH and CDR2 is LQKENI. V lost 4 bases and J 1 base, leaving 16 bases between the germline ends. CDR3 protein: CASSLSRVGKNTEAFF. The DNA of the CDR3 is TGTGCCAGCTCACTTAGCAGGGTGGGGAAGAACACTGAAGCTTTCTTT.

The chain is built from TRBV5-1 and TRBJ1-1; no firm D call. The V end lost 1 base, the J end lost 4 bases, and 14 bases lay between the germline ends. The CDR3 has 15 residues. Germline V gene data show CDR1 as SGHRS and CDR2 as YFSETQ. The CDR3 DNA is TGCGCCAGCAGCTTGATGACTGGAGTTGGCACTGAAGCTTTCTTT. Encoded protein: CASSLMTGVGTEAFF. Supplemented by reference TRBV5-1 and TRBJ1-1, the full variable domain reads KAGVTQTPRYLIKTRGQQVTLSCSPISGHRSVSWYQQTPGQGLQFLFEYFSETQRNKGNFPGRFSGRQFSNSRSEMNVSTLELGDSALYLCASSLMTGVGTEAFFGQGTRLTVV.

V gene TRBV3-1 combines with J gene TRBJ2-1; no clear D. Trimming removed 4 bases from V and 4 bases from J, with 11 bases in between. Germline values: CDR1 LGHDT, CDR2 YNNKEL (reference sequence). The CDR3 sequence is 14 residues long. CDR3: CASSPRPDYNEQFF. Written as DNA, the CDR3 is TGTGCCAGCAGCCCACGCCCGGATTACAATGAGCAGTTCTTC.

The chain is built from TRBV18 and TRBJ2-7; D unresolved. V lost 1 base and J 6 bases, leaving 13 bases between the germline ends. The CDR3 totals 14 residues. Germline loops: CDR1 KGHSH, CDR2 LQKENI. CDR3 sequence: CASSPLGELSEQYV. CDR3 DNA sequence: TGTGCCAGCTCACCACTGGGCGAACTCTCCGAGCAGTACGTC.

The chain combines TRBV12-5 with TRBJ1-5; tentative D call: TRBD1 (5 bases). Looked up from germline, CDR1 is LGHNT and CDR2 is FRNRAP. CDR3 size: 13 residues. V shed 8 bases and J shed 6 bases, with 14 bases lying between them. CDR3 DNA sequence: TGTGCTAGTTCTGCCGGGGGAGGTCAGCCCCAGCATTTT. It yields the protein CASSAGGGQPQHF.

This clonotype was seen only once. This sequence joins TRBV27 and TRBJ2-3; D is unresolved. The CDR3 length is 13 residues. Germline CDR1 MNHEY, CDR2 SMNVEV (reference sequence). V was pared by 8 bases and J by 0 bases, with 9 bases between. The CDR3 DNA is TGTGCCAGCGCCAAGCCTAGCACAGATACGCAGTATTTT. This gives the protein CASAKPSTDTQYF.

The chain has TRBV4-3 and TRBJ2-1; D is ambiguous. The CDR3 runs 16 residues. The germline CDR1 and CDR2 sequences are LGHNA and YSLEER. V was shortened by 0 bases and J by 0 bases, with 9 bases between the two germline ends. CDR3 coding DNA: TGCGCCAGCAGCCAAGAATGGGAAAGCTCCTACAATGAGCAGTTCTTC. It translates to CASSQEWESSYNEQFF.

The J gene is TRBJ1-5, the V gene TRBV7-2; the D gene is possibly TRBD1 (5 bases). Germline CDR1 and CDR2: SGHTA and FQGNSA. This CDR3 has 15 residues. V lost 6 bases and J 1 base, leaving 13 bases between the germline ends. This chain's CDR3 is CASRRVGGSNQPQHF. The CDR3 nucleotides are TGTGCCAGCAGACGCGTCGGGGGGAGCAATCAGCCCCAGCATTTT.

V is TRBV20-1 and J is TRBJ1-5; possible D gene TRBD1, 5 bases. Germline V gene sequence: CDR1 DFQATT, CDR2 SNEGSKA (reference sequence). CDR3 length: 13 residues. V was pared by 5 bases and J by 2 bases, with 10 bases between. In nucleotides, the CDR3 is TGCAGTGCTCTGGGACCCCGCAATCAGCCCCAGCATTTT. Translating gives CSALGPRNQPQHF.

The V gene is TRBV12-3 or TRBV12-4, the J gene TRBJ2-7; D call uncertain. The germline V and J ends were trimmed by 5 bases and 3 bases, with 8 bases remaining between them. This CDR3 contains 12 residues. CDR3 DNA: TGTGCCAGCAGTCGAGGTTACTACGAGCAGTACTTC. This translates into CASSRGYYEQYF.

The chain combines TRBV5-1 with TRBJ2-7, with D perhaps TRBD1 or TRBD2 (7 bases each). The germline CDR1 and CDR2 sequences are SGHRS and YFSETQ. Trimming took 3 bases from V and 2 from J, leaving 12 bases between them. This CDR3 is built from 14 residues. The CDR3 loop reads CASSWGGQTYEQYF. As DNA, the CDR3 is TGCGCCAGCAGCTGGGGGGGACAGACCTACGAGCAGTACTTC.

The CDR3, as DNA: TGCAGCGTTGAAGGCACTCCAGGCGGCGAGCAGTACGTC. It codes for CSVEGTPGGEQYV. This chain links TRBV29-1 with TRBJ2-7, with D hard to call. Trimming pared 1 base from V and 6 bases from J, leaving 13 bases between. Germline loops: CDR1 SQVTM, CDR2 ANQGSEA. The CDR3 spans 13 residues.

The chain uses TRBV18 and TRBJ2-1; D is possibly TRBD2 (6 bases). Germline CDR1 is KGHSH and CDR2 is LQKENI. This CDR3 is built from 15 residues. V was pared by 5 bases and J by 8 bases, with 19 bases between. The CDR3 sequence is CASSAEGTAHHEQFF. The CDR3 DNA reads TGTGCCAGCTCAGCCGAAGGGACTGCTCACCATGAGCAGTTCTTC. The full variable domain, with the rest looked up from reference TRBV18 and TRBJ2-1, is NAGVMQNPRHLVRRRGQEARLRCSPMKGHSHVYWYRQLPEEGLKFMVYLQKENIIDESGMPKERFSAEFPKEGPSILRIQQVVRGDSAAYFCASSAEGTAHHEQFFGPGTRLTVL.

The CDR3 spells CSAGPQTAYNEQFF. In DNA form, the CDR3 reads TGCAGTGCTGGGCCCCAGACTGCCTACAATGAGCAGTTCTTC. The V gene is TRBV20-1, the J gene TRBJ2-1; no definite D call. CDR1 and CDR2 (germline): DFQATT, SNEGSKA (reference sequence). The CDR3 has 14 amino acids. V gave up 5 bases and J gave up 2 bases, with 13 bases separating them.

The chain combines TRBV6-1 with TRBJ2-7; TRBD1 or TRBD2 may be the D gene (5 bases each). CDR3 length: 13 amino acids. Germline V CDR1 and CDR2: MNHNS, SASEGT. V was cut by 3 bases and J by 2 bases, with 8 bases left in between. This CDR3 reads CASSDWGTYEQYF. In DNA form, the CDR3 reads TGTGCCAGCAGTGATTGGGGGACCTACGAGCAGTACTTC.

The J gene is TRBJ2-5, the V gene TRBV2, with 10 bases fitting TRBD2. This CDR3 contains 15 residues. The junction had 9 bases not matched to a gene; V was cut back by 8 bases and J by 3 bases. The germline V gene encodes CDR1 SNHLY and CDR2 FYNNEI. The CDR3 coding sequence is TGTGCCAGCGAGGACGAGCTAGCGGGGGAAGAGACCCAGTACTTC. This codes for CASEDELAGEETQYF.

The V gene is TRBV6-5, the J gene TRBJ2-5; D perhaps matches TRBD1 (5 bases). Trimming left V 4 bases short and J 1 base short, with 7 bases between. Germline CDR1 reads MNHEY; CDR2 reads SVGAGI. The CDR3 extends over 13 amino acids. Written as DNA, the CDR3 is TGTGCCAGCAGTTCCCAGGGCCAAGAGACCCAGTACTTC. Translated: CASSSQGQETQYF.

The genes are TRBV29-1 and TRBJ2-1, with 12 positions matching TRBD2. CDR1 and CDR2 from the germline V gene are SQVTM and ANQGSEA. The V gene end was trimmed by 5 bases and the J gene end by 0 bases; junction bases not matched to a gene: 14. CDR3 length equals 19 residues. The CDR3 loop reads CSVNPGLAGLLSSYNEQFF. DNA for the CDR3: TGCAGCGTTAATCCGGGACTAGCGGGCCTACTAAGCTCCTACAATGAGCAGTTCTTC.

The rearrangement joins TRBV7-9 to TRBJ2-7; 8 nucleotides line up with TRBD2. The CDR3 is 14 amino acids. Per the germline V gene, CDR1 is SEHNR and CDR2 is FQNEAQ (reference sequence). J was trimmed by 0 bases and V by 5 bases; bases with no gene match: 3. This chain's CDR3 is CASSRLANSYEQYF. As DNA, the CDR3 is TGTGCCAGCAGCCGACTAGCGAACTCCTACGAGCAGTACTTC.

The chain links TRBV29-1 to TRBJ2-5; no reliable D call. The V end was cut by 2 bases, the J end by 5 bases, with 24 bases between. This CDR3 is built from 17 residues. Germline V gene data show CDR1 as SQVTM and CDR2 as ANQGSEA. CDR3 amino acids: CSVETPLPGQKKETQYF. CDR3 coding DNA: TGCAGCGTTGAAACTCCCCTTCCGGGCCAGAAGAAGGAGACCCAGTACTTC. Drawing the rest from reference TRBV29-1 and TRBJ2-5, the complete variable domain is SAVISQKPSRDICQRGTSLTIQCQVDSQVTMMFWYRQQPGQSLTLIATANQGSEATYESGFVIDKFPISRPNLTFSTLTVSNMSPEDSSIYLCSVETPLPGQKKETQYFGPGTRLLVL.

The V and J genes are TRBV19 and TRBJ2-1; 10 positions match TRBD1. The CDR3 runs to 14 residues. The germline CDR1 and CDR2 sequences are LNHDA and SQIVND (reference sequence). The junction had 7 bases not matched to a gene; V was cut back by 6 bases and J by 8 bases. As DNA, the CDR3 is TGTGCCAGTAGGCAGGGACAGGGGAGGCATGAGCAGTTCTTC. Protein sequence: CASRQGQGRHEQFF. Using reference TRBV19 and TRBJ2-1 for the parts outside the CDR3, the full variable domain is DGGITQSPKYLFRKEGQNVTLSCEQNLNHDAMYWYRQDPGQGLRLIYYSQIVNDFQKGDIAEGYSVSREKKESFPLTVTSAQKNPTAFYLCASRQGQGRHEQFFGPGTRLTVL.